Shown below are 8 T cell receptor beta chains from a single sample sequenced in a study of blood T cell repertoires in COVID-19. The table came from immunoSEQ multiplex PCR; TCRdb's copy has only in-frame clones and leaves some out. This table holds roughly 300,000 clones, about 81% found once. Sequencing input: peripheral blood. The receptors come from a human donor with COVID-19, enrolled during active disease. The donor label of this sample is uncertain.

The genes are TRBV6-5 and TRBJ1-1; no definite D call. With 9 bases removed from V and 7 bases from J, the gap between germline ends came to 24 bases. The V gene's germline CDR1 is MNHEY and CDR2 SVGAGI. The CDR3 is made up of 15 amino acids. CDR3 in DNA: TGTGCCAGTTCATTTGACCCGGGAGGGATCAGTGAAGCTTTCTTT. It codes for CASSFDPGGISEAFF.

This rearrangement joins TRBV6-5 to TRBJ1-1; maybe TRBD1 (6 bases). V dropped 6 bases and J dropped 0 bases, with 11 bases sitting between them. This CDR3 region has 14 residues. The germline gives CDR1 MNHEY, CDR2 SVGAGI. CDR3 sequence (DNA): TGTGCCAGCAGGGCAGGGGAGATGAACACTGAAGCTTTCTTT. It encodes CASRAGEMNTEAFF.

The V call is TRBV5-1, the J call TRBJ2-1, with D perhaps TRBD2 (5 bases). The V end lost 0 bases, the J end lost 3 bases, and 10 bases lay between the germline ends. The CDR3 spans 15 residues. Germline V gives CDR1 SGHRS, CDR2 YFSETQ. CDR3 region: CASSLVSGNYNEQFF. For the CDR3, the DNA is TGCGCCAGCAGCTTGGTGTCGGGGAACTACAATGAGCAGTTCTTC.

The chain links TRBV19 to TRBJ2-1; D is ambiguous. V shed 1 base and J shed 8 bases, with 12 bases lying between them. CDR3 length equals 14 residues. Germline CDR1 and CDR2: LNHDA and SQIVND (reference sequence). The CDR3 DNA reads TGTGCCAGTAGTATAGGCCAGGTCCTTCATGAGCAGTTCTTC. It translates to CASSIGQVLHEQFF.

V usage is TRBV3-1 (or the pseudogene TRBV3-2) and J usage is TRBJ2-5; D may be TRBD2 (6 bases). The CDR3 has 15 residues. With 0 bases removed from V and 4 bases from J, the gap between germline ends came to 12 bases. Germline CDR1 and CDR2: LGHDT and YNNKEL (reference sequence). CDR3 in DNA: TGTGCCAGCAGCCAAGATAATGGGGAGGTAGAGACCCAGTACTTC. Translation: CASSQDNGEVETQYF.

J is TRBJ1-6 and V is TRBV4-3; D is ambiguous. From germline, CDR1 is LGHNA and CDR2 YSLEER. Trimming took 1 base from V and 7 from J, leaving 14 bases between them. The CDR3 length is 16 residues. The CDR3 nucleotides are TGCGCCAGCAGCCAAGCCGCTTGGCGGGGAAATTCACCCCTCCACTTT. Translating it yields CASSQAAWRGNSPLHF.

The gene calls are TRBV27 and TRBJ1-1, with D possibly being TRBD1 (5 bases). There are 14 residues in the CDR3. The germline V gene encodes CDR1 MNHEY and CDR2 SMNVEV (reference sequence). Trimming took 3 bases from V and 10 from J, leaving 18 bases between them. The DNA of the CDR3 is TGTGCCAGCAGTTTTTCCGGAGGGACCGGAGGAGCTTTCTTT. As protein: CASSFSGGTGGAFF.

This clone showed up just a few times. The V and J genes are TRBV14 and TRBJ1-1, with D perhaps matching TRBD1 (5 bases). This CDR3 is 13 amino acids long. Deletions cut 1 base from V and 7 bases from J, with 10 bases between. Germline CDR1 reads SGHDN; CDR2 reads FVKESK. The CDR3 spells CASSQGGGLEAFF. CDR3 DNA: TGTGCCAGCAGCCAAGGGGGGGGACTTGAAGCTTTCTTT.